Listed here are 26 T cell receptor beta chains from one sample, sequenced in a study of blood T cell repertoires in COVID-19. Produced via immunoSEQ multiplex PCR; TCRdb's table is partial and in-frame only. The sample lists 270,000 or so clones; 91% were seen once. Sequenced material: PBMCs or T cells enriched from blood (not recorded which). The receptors stem from a man between 35 and 55 years old who had been exposed to COVID-19.

The chain recombines TRBV13 with TRBJ2-7, with TRBD2 identical over 10 bases. V shed 0 bases and J 5 bases; nucleotides not matched to a gene: 4. The germline CDR1 and CDR2 sequences are PRHDT and FYEKMQ (reference sequence). The CDR3 has 15 amino acids. The CDR3 sequence: CASSLGLLAGDEQYF. In nucleotides, the CDR3 is TGTGCCAGCAGCTTAGGCCTTCTAGCGGGAGACGAGCAGTACTTC.

This rearrangement joins TRBV11-2 to TRBJ2-3; D perhaps matches TRBD2 (6 bases). Trimming took off 0 bases at V and 3 bases at J, with 13 bases between the two ends. This CDR3 has 16 residues. CDR1 and CDR2 (germline): SGHAT, FQNNGV. In nucleotides, the CDR3 is TGTGCCAGCAGCTTAGAGGGGGGAGTTGGAACAGATACGCAGTATTTT. Translated: CASSLEGGVGTDTQYF. Full variable domain (remainder filled in from reference TRBV11-2 and TRBJ2-3): EAGVAQSPRYKIIEKRQSVAFWCNPISGHATLYWYQQILGQGPKLLIQFQNNGVVDDSQLPKDRFSAERLKGVDSTLKIQPAKLEDSAVYLCASSLEGGVGTDTQYFGPGTRLTVL.

The chain recombines TRBV10-3 with TRBJ1-3; TRBD1 agrees at 7 bases. Germline V lookup: CDR1 ENHRY, CDR2 SYGVKD. The CDR3 covers 15 residues. Trimming removed 6 bases from V and 0 bases from J; junction bases left unmatched: 5. CDR3 coding DNA: TGTGCCATCAGAACAGGGGATCCCTCTGGAAACACCATATATTTT. As protein: CAIRTGDPSGNTIYF.

This clone was seen just once. The chain combines TRBV5-1 with TRBJ1-6, with 7 bases fitting TRBD1. The CDR3 contains 14 residues. After removal of 4 bases from V and 6 bases from J, the junction contained 4 bases not matched to a gene. CDR1 and CDR2 (germline): SGHRS, YFSETQ. The CDR3 loop is CASSLRDSNSPLHF. CDR3 DNA: TGCGCCAGCAGCCTCCGGGACAGTAATTCACCCCTCCACTTT.

This chain connects TRBV5-1 to TRBJ1-4, with 7 nucleotides matching TRBD1. Per germline, CDR1 SGHRS and CDR2 YFSETQ. The CDR3 spans 15 residues. V trimming: 4 bases; J trimming: 5 bases; junction bases outside the gene matches: 8. CDR3 amino acids: CASSLNRGGNEKLFF. In DNA, the CDR3 is TGCGCCAGCAGCCTCAACAGGGGCGGGAATGAAAAACTGTTTTTT.

V gene TRBV5-5 combines with J gene TRBJ2-7; D gene uncertain. This CDR3 is 11 amino acids long. CDR1 is SGHKS and CDR2 is YYEKEE in the germline V gene (reference sequence). Deletions cut 3 bases from V and 7 bases from J, with 8 bases between. The CDR3 sequence: CASSSGGEQYF. In DNA, the CDR3 is TGTGCCAGCAGCTCTGGCGGAGAGCAGTACTTC.

The genes are TRBV3-1 (or the pseudogene TRBV3-2) and TRBJ1-6; the D gene is possibly TRBD1 (6 bases). This CDR3 has 17 residues. Germline CDR1 LGHDT, CDR2 YNNKEL (reference sequence). Trimming removed 2 bases at V and 6 bases at J, with 17 bases between. The CDR3 DNA follows: TGTGCCAGCAGCCAAACCTCACAGGGATTCCCTAATTCACCCCTCCACTTT. This codes for CASSQTSQGFPNSPLHF.

V gene TRBV27 combines with J gene TRBJ1-1; D possibly corresponds to TRBD1 (6 bases). CDR3 length equals 13 residues. Germline CDR1 and CDR2: MNHEY and SMNVEV (reference sequence). V lost 2 bases to trimming and J lost 6 bases, with 10 bases between them. The chain's CDR3 is CASSLEGGAEAFF. CDR3 in DNA: TGTGCCAGCAGTTTAGAAGGGGGAGCTGAAGCTTTCTTT.

The chain is built from TRBV7-3 and TRBJ2-1; possibly TRBD1 for D (6 bases). V was cut by 6 bases and J by 1 base, with 13 bases left in between. The CDR3 spans 15 residues. Germline V gene sequence: CDR1 SGHTA, CDR2 FQGTGA. The CDR3 DNA reads as TGTGCCAGCAGTCTGGACAGCGGTTCCTACAATGAGCAGTTCTTC. Translation gives CASSLDSGSYNEQFF.

This rearrangement joins TRBV6-5 to TRBJ1-1; D ambiguous. The CDR3 sequence is 15 residues long. The germline V gene encodes CDR1 MNHEY and CDR2 SVGAGI. V was shortened by 6 bases and J by 4 bases, with 18 bases between the two germline ends. CDR3: CASRDKGKGGTEAFF. DNA for the CDR3: TGTGCCAGCAGGGATAAGGGTAAGGGAGGCACTGAAGCTTTCTTT.

This clone was picked up one time. The V and J genes are TRBV6-2 or TRBV6-3 and TRBJ2-4; 10 bases map to TRBD2. CDR1 MNHEY and CDR2 SVGEGT come from the germline V gene. With 2 bases clipped from V and 2 bases from J, the junction kept 6 bases outside the gene matches. The CDR3 runs 17 residues. CDR3 loop: CASSYQTSGTSKNIQYF. CDR3 coding DNA: TGTGCCAGCAGTTACCAAACTAGCGGGACTTCCAAAAACATTCAGTACTTC.

V is TRBV27 and J is TRBJ1-5; D not certain. Germline-derived CDR1 and CDR2 are MNHEY and SMNVEV (reference sequence). The CDR3 sequence is 13 residues long. The ends were cut back, 6 bases at V and 4 bases at J, with 10 bases in the middle. As DNA, the CDR3 is TGTGCCAGCAGCAAAGCCCGTAATCAGCCCCAGCATTTT. Translated, it gives CASSKARNQPQHF.

This chain uses TRBV28 with TRBJ2-7, with D maybe TRBD1 (6 bases). The CDR3 runs to 14 residues. The germline CDR1 and CDR2 sequences are MDHEN and SYDVKM. V gave up 6 bases and J gave up 6 bases, with 18 bases separating them. The DNA for the CDR3 is TGTGCCAGCAGCTACGACATACAGGGTTCCGAGCAGTACTTC. Translating gives CASSYDIQGSEQYF.

The chain has TRBV6-5 and TRBJ1-4; 9 nucleotides align to TRBD1. The V gene end was trimmed by 5 bases and the J gene end by 3 bases; junction bases not matched to a gene: 4. This CDR3 spans 15 amino acids. Germline assignment: CDR1 MNHEY and CDR2 SVGAGI. CDR3 in DNA: TGTGCCAGCAGTAGACAGGGGGGTTCTAATGAAAAACTGTTTTTT. Its translation: CASSRQGGSNEKLFF.

The chain has TRBV27 and TRBJ1-1, with D perhaps TRBD1 (5 bases). Germline V CDR1 and CDR2: MNHEY, SMNVEV (reference sequence). The V and J ends lost 6 bases and 5 bases respectively, with 19 bases between them. The CDR3 loop spans 15 amino acids. CDR3 sequence reads: CASSPRGSVGTEAFF. CDR3 in DNA: TGTGCCAGCAGCCCCCGGGGGAGTGTAGGAACTGAAGCTTTCTTT.

The chain couples TRBV18 to TRBJ2-7; D is unclear. The CDR3 is 15 residues long. V was clipped by 1 base and J by 2 bases, with 12 bases between them. Germline CDR1 KGHSH, CDR2 LQKENI. CDR3 residues: CASSPQDEETYEQYF. CDR3 DNA: TGTGCCAGCTCACCACAGGATGAGGAAACCTACGAGCAGTACTTC. The entire variable domain, with the rest obtained from reference TRBV18 and TRBJ2-7, is as follows: NAGVMQNPRHLVRRRGQEARLRCSPMKGHSHVYWYRQLPEEGLKFMVYLQKENIIDESGMPKERFSAEFPKEGPSILRIQQVVRGDSAAYFCASSPQDEETYEQYFGPGTRLTVT.

In its sample, this clone was seen a few times. The chain joins TRBV13 to TRBJ2-7; 8 bases map to TRBD2. V was pared by 5 bases and J by 1 base, with 4 bases of the junction left unmatched. Per germline, CDR1 PRHDT and CDR2 FYEKMQ (reference sequence). The CDR3 contains 14 residues. The CDR3 protein is CASSPRLASYEQYF. The CDR3 nucleotides are TGTGCCAGCAGCCCCCGACTAGCGTCCTACGAGCAGTACTTC.

This chain's CDR3 is CASSVGAGFTYEQYF. The CDR3 nucleotides read TGTGCCAGCAGCGTGGGAGCGGGATTCACCTACGAGCAGTACTTC. J is TRBJ2-7 and V is TRBV9; 7 nucleotides line up with TRBD2. This CDR3 comprises 15 residues. Germline V gives CDR1 SGDLS, CDR2 YYNGEE. J gave up 2 bases and V 2 bases, and 7 bases lay outside the gene matches.

The J gene is TRBJ1-2, the V gene TRBV3-1 (or the pseudogene TRBV3-2), with 12 bases matching TRBD1. The length of the CDR3 is 15 residues. The V segment lost 4 bases and the J segment 7 bases; nucleotides outside the gene matches: 7. Germline V gene lookup returns CDR1 LGHDT and CDR2 YNNKEL (reference sequence). The CDR3 reads CASSPQGQGAGGYTF. The CDR3 DNA follows: TGTGCCAGCAGCCCACAGGGACAGGGGGCCGGTGGCTACACCTTC.

About this clone: Within the sample, other DNA sequences also encode this same CDR3. This chain joins TRBV2 and TRBJ2-7; 9 bases match TRBD2. V lost 0 bases to trimming and J lost 3 bases; unmatched junction nucleotides: 0. CDR3 length equals 14 residues. Germline-derived CDR1 and CDR2 are SNHLY and FYNNEI. The CDR3 nucleotides read TGTGCCAGCAGTGAAGCTAGCGGGAGCTACGAGCAGTACTTC. Protein product: CASSEASGSYEQYF.

This clone showed up just once. The chain combines TRBV7-3 with TRBJ2-3; no reliable D call. The germline gives CDR1 SGHTA, CDR2 FQGTGA. The CDR3 has 13 residues. Between the trimmed V and J ends, which lost 1 base and 7 bases, there was a span of 9 bases. CDR3 coding DNA: TGTGCCAGCAGCTTAAGCCCCGGTAATACGCAGTATTTT. Amino acids: CASSLSPGNTQYF.

The CDR3 DNA sequence: TGTGCCAGCAGCAAATTAGCGGGAAGGTACAATGAGCAGTTCTTC. Its translation: CASSKLAGRYNEQFF. The rearrangement joins TRBV9 to TRBJ2-1; 8 nucleotides agree with TRBD2. Germline V gene sequence: CDR1 SGDLS, CDR2 YYNGEE. Germline trimming cut 4 bases from V and 4 bases from J; bases unmatched to any gene: 7. This CDR3 region has 15 residues.

In this sample, this clone turned up once. V usage is TRBV18 and J usage is TRBJ1-5, with 7 bases aligning to TRBD1. This CDR3 is built from 15 residues. Trimming removed 5 bases from V and 6 bases from J; junction bases left unmatched: 10. CDR1 and CDR2 from the germline V gene are KGHSH and LQKENI. In DNA form, the CDR3 reads TGTGCCAGCTCAGACAGGGAGAGGGAAGGTCAGCCCCAGCATTTT. Protein sequence: CASSDREREGQPQHF.

The chain combines TRBV2 with TRBJ1-2, with 8 bases identical to TRBD1. The length of the CDR3 is 15 residues. The germline gives CDR1 SNHLY, CDR2 FYNNEI. V dropped 4 bases and J dropped 7; count of bases not matched to a gene: 11. CDR3 amino acids: CASSVARTGWVGYTF. The CDR3 DNA is TGTGCCAGCAGTGTTGCCAGGACAGGGTGGGTTGGCTACACCTTC.

The genes are TRBV7-2 and TRBJ1-1; maybe TRBD1 (5 bases). The V gene's germline CDR1 is SGHTA and CDR2 FQGNSA. Trimming pared 5 bases from V and 4 bases from J, leaving 14 bases between. The CDR3 extends over 14 amino acids. The CDR3 bases are TGTGCCAGCAGCCCCCGGGGGGGTAGCACTGAAGCTTTCTTT. Its translation is CASSPRGGSTEAFF.

The V call is TRBV19, the J call TRBJ1-1, with D possibly TRBD1 on 5 matching bases. Trimming took off 4 bases at V and 3 bases at J, with 12 bases between the two ends. This CDR3 is 14 amino acids long. Germline V gene sequence: CDR1 LNHDA, CDR2 SQIVND (reference sequence). The CDR3, as DNA: TGTGCCAGTAGTAGGGGCCCCCTGGACACTGAAGCTTTCTTT. This codes for CASSRGPLDTEAFF.